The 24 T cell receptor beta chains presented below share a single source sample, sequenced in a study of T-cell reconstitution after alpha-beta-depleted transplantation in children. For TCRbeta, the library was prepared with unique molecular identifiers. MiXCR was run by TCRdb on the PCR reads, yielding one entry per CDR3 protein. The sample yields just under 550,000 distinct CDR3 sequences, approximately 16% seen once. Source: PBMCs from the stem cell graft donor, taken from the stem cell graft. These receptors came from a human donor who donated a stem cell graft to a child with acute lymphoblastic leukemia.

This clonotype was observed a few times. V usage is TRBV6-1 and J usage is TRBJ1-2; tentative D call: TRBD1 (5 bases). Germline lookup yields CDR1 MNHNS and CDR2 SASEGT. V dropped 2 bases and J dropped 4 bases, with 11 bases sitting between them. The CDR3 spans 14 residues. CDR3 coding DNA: TGTGCCAGCAGTGAACAGGGTGGGCTCTATGGCTACACCTTC. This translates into CASSEQGGLYGYTF.

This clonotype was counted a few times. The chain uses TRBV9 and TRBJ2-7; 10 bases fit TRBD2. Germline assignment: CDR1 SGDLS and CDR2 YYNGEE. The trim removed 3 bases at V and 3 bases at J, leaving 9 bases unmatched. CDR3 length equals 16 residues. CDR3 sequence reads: CASSALAGTSDYEQYF. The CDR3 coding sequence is TGTGCCAGCAGCGCCCTAGCCGGGACTAGCGACTACGAGCAGTACTTC.

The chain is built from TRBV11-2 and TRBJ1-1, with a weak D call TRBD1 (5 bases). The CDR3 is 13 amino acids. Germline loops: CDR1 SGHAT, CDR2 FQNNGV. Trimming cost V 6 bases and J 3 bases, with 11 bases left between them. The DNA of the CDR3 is TGTGCCAGCAGTTTACAGGAGGACACTGAAGCTTTCTTT. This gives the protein CASSLQEDTEAFF.

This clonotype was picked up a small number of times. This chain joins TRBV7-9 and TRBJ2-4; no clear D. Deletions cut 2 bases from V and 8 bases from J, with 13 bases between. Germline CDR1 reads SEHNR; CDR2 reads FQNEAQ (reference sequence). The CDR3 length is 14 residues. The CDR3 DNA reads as TGTGCCAGCAGCTTATCGCTCACGACGGACATTCAGTACTTC. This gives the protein CASSLSLTTDIQYF.

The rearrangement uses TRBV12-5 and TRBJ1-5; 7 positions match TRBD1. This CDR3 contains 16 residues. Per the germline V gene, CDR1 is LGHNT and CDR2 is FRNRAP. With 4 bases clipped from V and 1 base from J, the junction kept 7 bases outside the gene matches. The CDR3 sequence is CASGSQGQGSNQPQHF. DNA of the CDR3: TGTGCTAGTGGTTCACAGGGGCAGGGGAGCAATCAGCCCCAGCATTTT.

The CDR3 is CASSFTGTAVRDTQYF. The CDR3 coding sequence is TGCGCCAGCAGCTTCACCGGGACAGCGGTGCGGGATACGCAGTATTTT. The gene calls are TRBV5-1 and TRBJ2-3; TRBD1 aligns across 7 bases. V lost 2 bases to trimming and J lost 6 bases; unmatched junction nucleotides: 12. Germline CDR1 SGHRS, CDR2 YFSETQ. The CDR3 loop spans 16 amino acids.

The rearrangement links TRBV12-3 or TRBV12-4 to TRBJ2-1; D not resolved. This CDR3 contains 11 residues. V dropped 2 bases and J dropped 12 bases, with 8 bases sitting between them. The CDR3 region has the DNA TGTGCCAGCAGTTTAAACGTGGCGCAGTTCTTC. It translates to CASSLNVAQFF.

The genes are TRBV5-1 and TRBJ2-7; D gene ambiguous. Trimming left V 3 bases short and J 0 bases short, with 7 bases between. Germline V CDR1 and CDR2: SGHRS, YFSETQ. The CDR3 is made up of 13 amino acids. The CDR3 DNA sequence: TGCGCCAGCAGCTCGCTTAACTCCTACGAGCAGTACTTC. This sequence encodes CASSSLNSYEQYF.

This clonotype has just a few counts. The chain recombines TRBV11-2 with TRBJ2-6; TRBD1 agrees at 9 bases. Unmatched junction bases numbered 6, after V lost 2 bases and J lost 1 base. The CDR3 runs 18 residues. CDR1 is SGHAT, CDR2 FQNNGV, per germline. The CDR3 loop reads CASSLFYRGLSGANVLTF. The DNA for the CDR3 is TGTGCCAGCAGCTTATTTTACAGGGGGCTGTCTGGGGCCAACGTCCTGACTTTC.

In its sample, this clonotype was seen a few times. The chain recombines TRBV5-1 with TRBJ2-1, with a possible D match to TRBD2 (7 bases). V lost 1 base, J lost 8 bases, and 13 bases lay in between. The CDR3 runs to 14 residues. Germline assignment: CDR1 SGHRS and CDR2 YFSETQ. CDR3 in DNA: TGCGCCAGCAGCTTGCGGGGGGCTGGTGATGAGCAGTTCTTC. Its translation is CASSLRGAGDEQFF.

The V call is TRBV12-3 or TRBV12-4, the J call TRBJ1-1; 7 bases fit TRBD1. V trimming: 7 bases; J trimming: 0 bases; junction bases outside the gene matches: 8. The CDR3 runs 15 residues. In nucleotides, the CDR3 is TGTGCCAGCACCTACCGACAGGGCTTGAACACTGAAGCTTTCTTT. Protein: CASTYRQGLNTEAFF.

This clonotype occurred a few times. Here the CDR3 reads CASSFPSGGGAETQYF. As DNA, the CDR3 is TGTGCCAGCAGCTTTCCTAGCGGAGGAGGGGCAGAGACCCAGTACTTC. The J gene is TRBJ2-5, the V gene TRBV7-9; 7 nucleotides line up with TRBD2. The V segment lost 3 bases and the J segment 4 bases; nucleotides outside the gene matches: 11. This CDR3 comprises 16 residues. From germline, CDR1 is SEHNR and CDR2 FQNEAQ (reference sequence).

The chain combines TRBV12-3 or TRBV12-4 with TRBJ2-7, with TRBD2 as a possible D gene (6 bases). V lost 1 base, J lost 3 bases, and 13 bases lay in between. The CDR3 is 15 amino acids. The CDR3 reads CASSLGFGRRYEQYF. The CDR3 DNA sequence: TGTGCCAGCAGTTTAGGGTTCGGGAGACGCTACGAGCAGTACTTC.

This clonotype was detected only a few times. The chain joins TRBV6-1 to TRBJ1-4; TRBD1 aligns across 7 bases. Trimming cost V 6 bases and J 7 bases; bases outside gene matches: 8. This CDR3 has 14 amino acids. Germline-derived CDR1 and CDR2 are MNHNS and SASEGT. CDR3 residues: CASSFGTAFEKLFF. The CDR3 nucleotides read TGTGCCAGCAGCTTCGGGACAGCCTTTGAAAAACTGTTTTTT.

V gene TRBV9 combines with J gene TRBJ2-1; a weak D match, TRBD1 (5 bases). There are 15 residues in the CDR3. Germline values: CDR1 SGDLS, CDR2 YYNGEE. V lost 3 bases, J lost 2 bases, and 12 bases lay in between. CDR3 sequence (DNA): TGTGCCAGCAGCGCAGGCATAGGGGCCTACAATGAGCAGTTCTTC. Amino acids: CASSAGIGAYNEQFF.

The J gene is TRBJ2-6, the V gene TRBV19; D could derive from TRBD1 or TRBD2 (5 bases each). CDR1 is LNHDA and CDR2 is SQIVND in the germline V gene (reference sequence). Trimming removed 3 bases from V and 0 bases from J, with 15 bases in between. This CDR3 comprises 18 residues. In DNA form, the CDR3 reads TGTGCCAGTAGTATCCCCGGGTTGGGGGTCTCTGGGGCCAACGTCCTGACTTTC. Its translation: CASSIPGLGVSGANVLTF.

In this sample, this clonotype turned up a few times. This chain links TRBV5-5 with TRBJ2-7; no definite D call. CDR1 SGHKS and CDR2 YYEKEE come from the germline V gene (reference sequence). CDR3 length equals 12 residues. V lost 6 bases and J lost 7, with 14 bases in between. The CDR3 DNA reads TGTGCCAGCACCTACCTTGGGGATGAGCAGTACTTC. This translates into CASTYLGDEQYF.

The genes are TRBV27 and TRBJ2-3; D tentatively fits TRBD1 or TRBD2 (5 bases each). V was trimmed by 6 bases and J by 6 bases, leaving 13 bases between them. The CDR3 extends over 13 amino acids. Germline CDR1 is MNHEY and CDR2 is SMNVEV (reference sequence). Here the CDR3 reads CASRPGPRDTQYF. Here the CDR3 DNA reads TGTGCCAGCAGGCCGGGACCCAGGGATACGCAGTATTTT.

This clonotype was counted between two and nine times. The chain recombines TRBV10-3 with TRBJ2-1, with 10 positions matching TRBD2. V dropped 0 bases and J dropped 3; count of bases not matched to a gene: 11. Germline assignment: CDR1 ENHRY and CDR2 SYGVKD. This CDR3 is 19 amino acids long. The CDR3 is CAISESISSGSRNYNEQFF. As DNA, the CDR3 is TGTGCCATCAGTGAGTCGATATCTAGCGGGAGTCGGAACTACAATGAGCAGTTCTTC.

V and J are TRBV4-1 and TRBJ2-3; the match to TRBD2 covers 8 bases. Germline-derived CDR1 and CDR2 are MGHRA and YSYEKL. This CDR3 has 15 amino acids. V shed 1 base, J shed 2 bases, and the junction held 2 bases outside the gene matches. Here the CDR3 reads CASSQGLATTDTQYF. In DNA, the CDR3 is TGCGCCAGCAGCCAAGGACTAGCGACCACAGATACGCAGTATTTT.

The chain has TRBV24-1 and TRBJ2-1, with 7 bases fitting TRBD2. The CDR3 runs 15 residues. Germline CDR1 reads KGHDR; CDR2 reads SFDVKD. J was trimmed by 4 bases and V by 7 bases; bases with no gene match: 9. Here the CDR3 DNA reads TGTGCCACCAGCGTTGGGGCTAGCGGATACAATGAGCAGTTCTTC. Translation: CATSVGASGYNEQFF.

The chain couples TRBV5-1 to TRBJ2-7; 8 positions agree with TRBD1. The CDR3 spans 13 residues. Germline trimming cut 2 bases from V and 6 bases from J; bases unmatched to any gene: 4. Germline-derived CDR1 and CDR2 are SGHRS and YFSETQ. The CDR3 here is CASSLPGGVEQYF. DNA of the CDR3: TGCGCCAGCAGCTTACCAGGGGGCGTCGAGCAGTACTTC.

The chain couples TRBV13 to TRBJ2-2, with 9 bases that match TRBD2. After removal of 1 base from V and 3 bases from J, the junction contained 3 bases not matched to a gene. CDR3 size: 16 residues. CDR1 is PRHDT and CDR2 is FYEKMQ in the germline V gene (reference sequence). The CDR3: CASSLALAGYTGELFF. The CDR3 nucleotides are TGTGCCAGCAGCTTAGCACTAGCGGGCTACACCGGGGAGCTGTTTTTT.

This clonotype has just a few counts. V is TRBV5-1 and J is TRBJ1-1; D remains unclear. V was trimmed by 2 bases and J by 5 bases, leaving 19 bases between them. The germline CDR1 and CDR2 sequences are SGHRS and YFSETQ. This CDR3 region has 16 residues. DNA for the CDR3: TGCGCCAGCAGCTTAGGCCAGCGTGAAGAGGAAACTGAAGCTTTCTTT. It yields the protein CASSLGQREEETEAFF.